Sequencing of this TCR beta chain was carried out in a study of shared clonotypes between healthy human individuals. Overall study: Ranging from 18 to 49 in age, donors were a couple of women and three men.

There were no recent acute infections or vaccinations among the donors, who were healthy HIV-negative adults. For each subset, genomic DNA was distributed in equal portions over several immunoSEQ plates. Sequenced by immunoSEQ multiplex PCR; TCRdb stores in-frame clones only, minus some. This table holds about 2.3 million clones, roughly 90% found once. Turning to this clone: Its antigen is unidentified.

The CDR3 contains 17 residues. Germline V CDR1 and CDR2: KGHSH, LQKENI. Trimming left V 3 bases short and J 0 bases short, with 14 bases between. Whole-study findings and limits: Sharing across four donors was highest in naive CD4 (around 5%) and lowest in memory CD8 (around 0.4%).

V is TRBV18 and J is TRBJ1-4; D is unclear. Sequenced input: naive CD4+ T cells from PBMCs. This sample's subset: CD45RA+ positively selected. The clonotype originates from a man aged 18-30 years in good health. Some clones in this sample may be carry-over from other donors' samples. The CDR3 coding sequence is TGTGCCAGCTCACCGGTACGGCCAATTGCAACTAATGAAAAACTGTTTTTT. Protein: CASSPVRPIATNEKLFF.